This is a list of T cell receptor beta chains from one sample in a study of T cells and Merkel cell carcinoma outcomes. Generated by immunoSEQ multiplex PCR, the TCRdb table keeps only in-frame clones and is missing some. The profile shows under 15,000 clones, 95% to 96% of them singletons. Sequencing was performed on tumor tissue from Merkel cell carcinoma. The receptors originated from a human donor with Merkel cell carcinoma. Each CDR3 is given with its conserved first and last residue. A D gene is named only where the DNA matches it firmly. A row's size may be missing; if present it is once, few, many or a size class.

>TRBV18|NA|NA|TRBJ1-2
TGTGCCAGCTCTCGAGAAGCTAACTATGGCTACACCTTC
CASSREANYGYTF
>TRBV15|NA|once|TRBJ2-1
TGTGCCACCAGCACAGGGGAGGAATCCTACAATGAGCAGTTCTTC
CATSTGEESYNEQFF
>TRBV7-9|NA|few|TRBJ2-5
TGTGCCAGCAGCTCCACCCAGGGGCGGGAGACCCAGTACTTC
CASSSTQGRETQYF
>TRBV5-1|NA|NA|TRBJ2-2
TGCGCCAGCAGGGCCACGCTGAACACCGGGGAGCTGTTTTTT
CASRATLNTGELFF
>TRBV15|NA|NA|TRBJ2-7
TGTGCCACCAGCAGAGATCGGCGCGAGCAGTACTTC
CATSRDRREQYF
>TRBV5-1|NA|NA|TRBJ2-5
TGCGCCAGCAGCTTGGGTGGGACACGCTCGTCGGGGGAGACCCAGTACTTC
CASSLGGTRSSGETQYF
>TRBV9|TRBD1|NA|TRBJ2-3
TGTGCCAGCAGCGTAGGACAGGGACGGGCAGATACGCAGTATTTT
CASSVGQGRADTQYF
>TRBV30|NA|NA|TRBJ1-5
TGTGCCTGGAGTGCCAGAGGGTTAGGACAGCCCCAGCATTTT
CAWSARGLGQPQHF
>TRBV20-1|NA|NA|TRBJ2-5
TGCAGTGCTAGAGCAGGGATTACGGAGTACTTC
CSARAGITEYF
>TRBV9|TRBD2|NA|TRBJ2-2
TGTGCCAGCAGCAAGACTAGCGGGTTCAACACCGGGGAGCTGTTTTTT
CASSKTSGFNTGELFF
>TRBV7-9|TRBD2|NA|TRBJ2-3
TGTGCCAGCAGTCCAGCGGGAGTAACAGATACGCAGTATTTT
CASSPAGVTDTQYF
>TRBV9|NA|NA|TRBJ2-7
TGTGCCAGCAGCGCCGACTACGGACGGTCCTACGAGCAGTACTTC
CASSADYGRSYEQYF
>TRBV7-9|NA|NA|TRBJ2-1
TGTGCCAGCACCCTGAAGGATGAGCAGTTCTTC
CASTLKDEQFF
>TRBV30|NA|NA|TRBJ2-5
TGTGCCTCGGGGTTTACGAAAGAGACCCAGTACTTC
CASGFTKETQYF
>TRBV5-1|NA|NA|TRBJ2-7
TGCGCCAGCAGCTTGGGAGCGTTCAGCTCCTACGAGCAGTACTTC
CASSLGAFSSYEQYF
>TRBV7-2|NA|NA|TRBJ2-5
TGTGCCAGCAGCCGCAGGGAAGGTTACGAGACCCAGTACTTC
CASSRREGYETQYF
>TRBV30|TRBD2|NA|TRBJ2-5
TGTGCCTGGAGTGCCTTTAGACTAGCGGGAGTAACTAGGACCCAGTACTTC
CAWSAFRLAGVTRTQYF